Detailed here is one TCR beta chain. The antigen is undetermined. These data come from a study of T cell responses to AZD1222 COVID-19 vaccine. Overall study context: Second-dose timings of about 4 or about 12 weeks were pooled.

Sequencing used immunoSEQ multiplex PCR; TCRdb keeps in-frame clones, though not all of them. The sample shows about 84,000 clones, nearly 90% of them seen only once. Study-level points and caveats: Clonal diversity was possibly underestimated, and white British individuals and females predominated among donors. Once two AZD1222 doses were given, Spike-specific TCR breadth and depth went up. Among those given AZD1222, only 6 or 7 were seropositive at baseline.

V lost 4 bases, J lost 0 bases, and 13 bases lay in between. The CDR3 covers 15 residues. Germline V gene sequence: CDR1 SEHNR, CDR2 FQNEAQ (reference sequence). This chain joins TRBV7-9 and TRBJ2-7, with D maybe TRBD1 (6 bases). Material: peripheral blood, obtained on day 0 of AZD1222 vaccination. This sequence originates from an adult in good health. The CDR3 spells CASSYHRDNSYEQYF. The DNA for the CDR3 is TGTGCCAGCAGCTACCACCGGGACAACTCCTACGAGCAGTACTTC.